This T cell receptor (beta chain) derives from a study of shared clonotypes between healthy human individuals. Turning to the study itself: Donor composition was two women and a few men, aged 18 to 49. CD4 naive and memory got three plates each, CD8 naive two, CD8 memory one. Findings and limits, study-wide: Read depth was anticipated to influence clonotype sharing among donors.

This CDR3 region has 16 residues. Germline CDR1 reads LGHNA; CDR2 reads YNFKEQ. V lost 0 bases and J lost 4; bases outside the gene matches: 3. Data came from immunoSEQ multiplex PCR; TCRdb stores just in-frame clones and leaves some out. The data contain about 1.5 million clones, 98% of them seen just once; the ten biggest clones take up approximately 0.44%. Comment on this clone: Antigen unknown.

The sequence was collected from a young man in good health. The V and J genes are TRBV4-2 and TRBJ2-7, with 13 bases identical to TRBD2. Sequencing input: naive CD4+ T cells sorted from blood. Subset denoted: CD45RA+ positively selected. The CDR3 reads CASSQEGLAGVYEQYF. In DNA, the CDR3 is TGTGCCAGCAGCCAAGAAGGACTAGCGGGAGTTTACGAGCAGTACTTC.